This TCR beta chain appears in the sequencing data of a study of neurological immune-mediated disorders. Whole-study findings and limits: The absence of any CDR3 amino acid sequence shared by expanded clones across subjects suggests that repertoires were private in all groups.

The starting material, 2 million PBMCs stored at -80 C, gave rise to the unsorted libraries. Germline-derived CDR1 and CDR2 are MNHNS and SASEGT. V was shortened by 0 bases and J by 7 bases, with 7 bases between the two germline ends. CDR3 length: 13 amino acids. This clonotype was seen repeatedly, ten times or more. Its antigen is still unknown. The authors made cDNA by 5'RACE with 10-nucleotide random UMIs. TCRdb reprocessed the 5' RACE reads via MiXCR and lists one record per CDR3 protein. The sample carries 45,000 to 55,000 distinct CDR3 sequences, 10% recorded once. This chain connects TRBV6-1 to TRBJ1-5; D remains ambiguous. This TCR was sampled from a woman aged 35 to 49 with HTLV-1-associated myelopathy (HAM/TSP). Sequenced material: PBMCs. Here the CDR3 reads CASSEARTQPQHF. CDR3 DNA: TGTGCCAGCAGTGAAGCGCGGACCCAGCCCCAGCATTTT.